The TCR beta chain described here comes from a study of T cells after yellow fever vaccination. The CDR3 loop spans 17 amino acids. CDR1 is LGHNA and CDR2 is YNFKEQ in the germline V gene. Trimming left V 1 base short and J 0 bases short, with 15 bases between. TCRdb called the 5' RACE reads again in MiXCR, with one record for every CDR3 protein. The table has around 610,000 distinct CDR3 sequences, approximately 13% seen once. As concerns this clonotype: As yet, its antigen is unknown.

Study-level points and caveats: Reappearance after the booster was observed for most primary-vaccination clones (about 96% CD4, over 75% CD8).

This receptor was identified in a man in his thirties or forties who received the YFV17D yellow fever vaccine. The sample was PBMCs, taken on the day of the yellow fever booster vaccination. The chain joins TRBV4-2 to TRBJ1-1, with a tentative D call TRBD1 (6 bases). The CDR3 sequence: CASSQAGDTAVNTEAFF. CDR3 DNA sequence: TGTGCCAGCAGCCAAGCAGGGGACACCGCTGTGAACACTGAAGCTTTCTTT.